This T cell receptor (beta chain) was recorded in a study of shared T cell receptors in the human thymus. Germline CDR1 and CDR2: SGDLS and YYNGEE. The V end lost 0 bases, the J end lost 2 bases, and 9 bases lay between the germline ends. This CDR3 contains 15 residues. Profiling relied on immunoSEQ multiplex PCR, and the TCRdb table lists in-frame clones only, not all of them. The table lists hundreds of thousands of clones, roughly 86% of them singletons, with about 0.0094% in the top ten. The sample also formed part of further work on human thymus T cells. From that study: Those donating were healthy Finnish infants in corrective surgery for congenital heart defects. Corrective cardiac operations yielded the resected thymus tissue. Highly overlapping thymic repertoires among unrelated individuals were reported in related research.

V and J are TRBV9 and TRBJ2-1, with a weak D call TRBD2 (6 bases). The receptor was isolated from a boy in the first two years of life with a congenital heart defect. Material for sequencing was thymocytes. CDR3 sequence: CASSVVGRPYNEQFF. For the CDR3, the DNA is TGTGCCAGCAGCGTAGTAGGGAGGCCCTACAATGAGCAGTTCTTC.